The entry that follows covers one T cell receptor (beta chain) sequence. No antigen is known for it. One base away there is no much larger clone; base qualities are not given. V lost 3 bases and J lost 13 bases; the stretch between them is 13 bases long. CDR1 MGHDK and CDR2 SYGVNS were looked up in the germline V gene. Including the terminal cysteine and phenylalanine, the CDR3 comprises 12 residues. The kept DNA is CDR3 alone, 36 bases in frame from the first base. Participants in the prospective study were aged 18 to 89 years, lived in approximately 26 United States geographic areas, and enrolled through a virtual design. Cohort assignment in the prospective study relied on participant-reported clinical history from a screening survey and a study questionnaire. Recovered participants in ImmuneRACE Cohort 3 were defined by two consecutive negative NP/OP PCR tests, clearance by a healthcare professional, or resolution of symptoms. In the prospective study, whole blood, serum and a nasopharyngeal or oropharyngeal swab were collected from each participant by mobile phlebotomists. Over a 2-month period, participants in the prospective study had the option of providing additional blood draws and questionnaires. Before DNA extraction, prospective study blood samples were shipped either frozen or at room temperature.

These data come from a study of blood T cell repertoires in COVID-19 (dated by TCRdb to 2018 to 2020). Turning to the overall study: Samples covering the acute and convalescent phases of COVID-19 were provided by collaborators in the United States, Italy and Spain. The prospective study material was composed of cDNA or gDNA derived from T cells, B-cell-depleted T cells, or PBMCs. The dataset comprised deeply sampled blood TCRbeta repertoires from subjects exposed to, actively infected with, or recovered from COVID-19. The repertoires were made available in a free public database intended to serve as a resource for research on the immune response to SARS-CoV-2. The samples were drawn from the first 160 participants of the ongoing ImmuneRACE study and from 1,254 subjects provided by 6 global collaborators. Sample metadata almost always included a de-identified subject ID, COVID-19 status, age in years and sex. HLA class I and class II types, where available, came from metadata supplied by the sample provider rather than from assay-based typing.

Results the study describes overall, beyond this receptor: The quantity of clinical and demographic metadata differed by source and by participant and was supplied without curation.

TCRbeta CDR3 regions were amplified from genomic DNA by means of the immunoSEQ Assay, a bias-controlled multiplex PCR. For the original study's pipeline: The number of nucleated cells in each sample was estimated by amplification of reference gene primers within the assay. Sequence reads were collapsed and filtered to measure the absolute abundance of every unique TCRbeta CDR3 rearrangement. For each sample, productive Simpson clonality was calculated by taking the square root of Simpson's diversity index across productive rearrangements. The table comes from immuneACCESS by way of TCRdb, which keeps in-frame sequences with V and J called. Part of the clones is missing from these tables; in studies checked, under half for an unresolved V gene and the rest for unknown reasons. The V and J calls and the clone size are those of that table, but D and trimming were determined from the DNA. The sample includes 300,000 or so clones, with more than 90% observed a single time. Around 2.6% of the sample is taken by the ten largest.

The source material was PBMCs or T cells enriched from blood (not recorded which). The sequence was obtained from a man aged 55-75 years who had recovered from COVID-19. Rearrangement joined TRBV25-1 to TRBJ2-1, with no confidently assigned D gene. The DNA sequence is TGTGCCAGCAGTGAGGTGGTGAACTCACAGTTCTTC. This yields the protein CASSEVVNSQFF.